This entry lists 2 T cell receptor beta chains sequenced from one sample in a study of control samples from healthy donors and cancer patients. Sequenced by immunoSEQ multiplex PCR; TCRdb stores in-frame clones only, minus some. The sample has fewer than 100,000 clones, roughly four fifths seen once. Sample: blood. The receptors here all came from a woman aged 60-70 years in good health.

This clone was counted a few times. The chain uses TRBV5-6 and TRBJ2-3; the match to TRBD2 covers 14 bases. Germline CDR1 SGHDT, CDR2 YYEEEE. The junction had 6 bases not matched to a gene; V was cut back by 1 base and J by 2 bases. The CDR3 is 18 residues long. The CDR3 DNA reads as TGTGCCAGCAGCTTGCCCGGACTAGCGGGGGGACACACAGATACGCAGTATTTT. Translated: CASSLPGLAGGHTDTQYF.

This clone appeared a few times. This chain joins TRBV4-1 and TRBJ2-1; a possible D gene is TRBD2 (6 bases). CDR3 size: 19 residues. The germline V gene has CDR1 MGHRA and CDR2 YSYEKL. Trimming took 1 base from V and 5 from J, leaving 24 bases between them. CDR3 sequence (DNA): TGCGCCAGCAGCCAAGTATCGGGAAACCGGGGCGGGGTCGACAATGAGCAGTTCTTC. Translated: CASSQVSGNRGGVDNEQFF.